This TCR beta chain is drawn from a study of identical twins. The sample holds many counts of this clonotype. Its specificity is unknown. CDR3 length: 12 amino acids. Trimming took off 8 bases at V and 1 base at J, with 7 bases between the two ends. Unique molecular identifiers were present on the cDNA, and a universal primer site came from template switching. TCRdb reprocessed the 5' RACE reads via MiXCR and lists one record per CDR3 protein. Found here are approximately 630,000 distinct CDR3 sequences, just over 7% of them singletons; the top ten hold less than 2%. Regarding the study as a whole: Reduced insertions were recorded for abundant cord blood beta clonotypes, with no such pattern in memory repertoires.

The donor group consisted entirely of healthy Caucasians. These sequences were also reported in another study, on yellow fever vaccine responses in identical twins.

The source of this sequence is a young woman in good health. V is TRBV12-3 or TRBV12-4 and J is TRBJ2-3; D is possibly TRBD2 (6 bases). Sequencing input: PBMCs. The CDR3 loop is CASPGGTDTQYF. For the CDR3, the DNA is TGTGCCAGCCCGGGAGGCACAGATACGCAGTATTTT.